Listed below are T cell receptor beta chains from one sample, sequenced in a study of Ad26.COV2.S vaccination and SARS-CoV-2 variants. Produced via immunoSEQ multiplex PCR; TCRdb's table is partial and in-frame only. This sample yields 400,000 to 450,000 clones, of which around 90% are seen a single time; 10% to 15% belongs to the top ten. Sequenced here: peripheral blood, sampled in a trial of Ad26.COV2.S vaccine versus placebo. These TCRs come from a person between 18 and 59 years old who received the Ad26.COV2.S COVID-19 vaccine or a placebo. CDR3s leave out the opening cysteine and the closing phenylalanine or tryptophan. Fields, in order: V gene, J gene, CDR3 protein.

TRBV7-9	TRBJ2-6	ASSSFSGGGANVLT
TRBV29-1	TRBJ2-3	SGLAGTHLSTDTQY
TRBV24-1	TRBJ2-5	ATSDSLGETQY
TRBV6-2/TRBV6-3	TRBJ2-7	ASSWVQTTTYEQY
TRBV14	TRBJ2-3	ASSILAGPHDTQY
TRBV5-4	TRBJ1-3	ASSLGQGGSGNTIY
TRBV6-5	TRBJ2-7	ASSTIGVREQY
TRBV30	TRBJ1-5	AWSVGGSNQPQH
TRBV15	TRBJ2-7	ATSRDLAGGIYEQY
TRBV19	TRBJ2-7	ASSALTGGGYEQY
TRBV6-5	TRBJ1-2	ASSSPRQDPNYGYT
TRBV28	TRBJ1-1	ASSLLPGPLNTEAF
TRBV18	TRBJ2-7	ASSPIQVNEQY
TRBV7-2	TRBJ2-1	ASSLSGVGQEQF
TRBV19	TRBJ2-5	ASSRQSGWFQETQY
TRBV27	TRBJ2-3	ASSGGHTDTQY
TRBV6-5	TRBJ2-7	ASSRTGVRDSEQY
TRBV6-2/TRBV6-3	TRBJ2-3	ASSRDSFTDTQY
TRBV12-3/TRBV12-4	TRBJ2-1	ASSPDRGSEQF
TRBV12-3/TRBV12-4	TRBJ1-2	ASSFTTVAGYT